The 9 T cell receptor beta chains given below trace back to one sample, sequenced in a study of cytomegalovirus exposure and HLA in healthy donors. PCR was performed using 60 Vbeta and 13 Jbeta primers. Produced via immunoSEQ multiplex PCR; TCRdb's table is partial and in-frame only. The table lists about 240,000 clones, around 80% of them singletons. Input material: PBMCs. The receptors here all came from a woman aged 55-69 years in good health and CMV-seropositive.

J is TRBJ2-7 and V is TRBV19; 8 bases line up with TRBD1. CDR3 length: 14 amino acids. Germline CDR1 LNHDA, CDR2 SQIVND (reference sequence). J lost 3 bases, V lost 4 bases, and 5 bases had no gene match. The CDR3 bases are TGTGCCAGTAGTACCGGGACAGGCCTCTACGAGCAGTACTTC. Amino acids: CASSTGTGLYEQYF.

The gene calls are TRBV15 and TRBJ1-1; D perhaps matches TRBD1 (5 bases). The V gene's germline CDR1 is LNHNV and CDR2 YYDKDF (reference sequence). The CDR3 spans 16 residues. Trimming removed 1 base at V and 8 bases at J, with 20 bases between. CDR3 DNA: TGTGCCACCAGCAGAGTGGCGGGACTACAAGGACTCGAAGCTTTCTTT. Amino acid sequence: CATSRVAGLQGLEAFF. Together with reference TRBV15 and TRBJ1-1, the CDR3 gives the full variable domain: DAMVIQNPRYQVTQFGKPVTLSCSQTLNHNVMYWYQQKSSQAPKLLFHYYDKDFNNEADTPDNFQSRRPNTSFCFLDIRSPGLGDTAMYLCATSRVAGLQGLEAFFGQGTRLTVV.

This clone was seen just once. The chain links TRBV10-3 to TRBJ2-7; 9 bases are a match to TRBD2. Germline assignment: CDR1 ENHRY and CDR2 SYGVKD. The CDR3 runs to 17 residues. V lost 3 bases and J lost 11; bases outside the gene matches: 20. CDR3 sequence reads: CAISDGGEREVGGGKYF. The CDR3 DNA reads TGTGCCATCAGTGATGGTGGTGAGCGGGAGGTAGGGGGGGGAAAGTACTTC.

The chain carries TRBV5-8 and TRBJ2-5; the match to TRBD1 covers 7 bases. The germline CDR1 and CDR2 sequences are SGHTS and YDEGEE. J was trimmed by 4 bases and V by 2 bases; bases with no gene match: 14. This CDR3 has 17 residues. The CDR3 loop is CASSLAVSRTGLETQYF. CDR3 DNA sequence: TGTGCCAGCAGCTTAGCCGTTTCTCGGACAGGCTTAGAGACCCAGTACTTC.

The CDR3 region has the DNA TGCGCCAGCAGCTTGGCCTCGGGGAGCGGCTACACCTTC. This codes for CASSLASGSGYTF. The J gene is TRBJ1-2, the V gene TRBV5-1; D unresolved. With 0 bases removed from V and 8 bases from J, the gap between germline ends came to 11 bases. The CDR3 length is 13 residues. The germline CDR1 and CDR2 sequences are SGHRS and YFSETQ.

The V and J genes are TRBV4-2 and TRBJ2-1, with TRBD2 matching over 14 bases. Germline V lookup: CDR1 LGHNA, CDR2 YNFKEQ. The J segment lost 9 bases and the V segment lost 1 base, leaving 8 bases of the junction unmatched. The length of the CDR3 is 17 residues. The CDR3 sequence: CASSQVGTSGRLSEQFF. The CDR3 DNA is TGTGCCAGCAGCCAAGTTGGGACTAGCGGGAGACTTAGTGAGCAGTTCTTC.

The chain recombines TRBV2 with TRBJ2-1; D not resolved. The CDR3 extends over 14 amino acids. Germline V lookup: CDR1 SNHLY, CDR2 FYNNEI. Trimming stripped 2 bases from V and 4 bases from J, with 9 bases between. The CDR3 reads CASSESLLYNEQFF. CDR3 coding DNA: TGTGCCAGCAGTGAATCCCTATTATACAATGAGCAGTTCTTC.

The J gene is TRBJ2-2, the V gene TRBV7-9; TRBD2 matches at 14 bases. V trimming: 5 bases; J trimming: 4 bases; junction bases outside the gene matches: 3. The germline gives CDR1 SEHNR, CDR2 FQNEAQ (reference sequence). The CDR3 spans 16 residues. The chain's CDR3 is CASSRLAGGPTGELFF. For the CDR3, the DNA is TGTGCCAGCAGCCGACTAGCGGGAGGGCCCACCGGGGAGCTGTTTTTT.

The chain uses TRBV2 and TRBJ2-1, with TRBD2 matching over 11 bases. CDR3 length equals 15 residues. J was trimmed by 3 bases and V by 6 bases; bases with no gene match: 4. Germline CDR1 SNHLY, CDR2 FYNNEI. The CDR3 region is CASRSSGRDYNEQFF. The CDR3 nucleotides read TGTGCCAGCAGGAGTAGCGGGAGGGACTACAATGAGCAGTTCTTC.